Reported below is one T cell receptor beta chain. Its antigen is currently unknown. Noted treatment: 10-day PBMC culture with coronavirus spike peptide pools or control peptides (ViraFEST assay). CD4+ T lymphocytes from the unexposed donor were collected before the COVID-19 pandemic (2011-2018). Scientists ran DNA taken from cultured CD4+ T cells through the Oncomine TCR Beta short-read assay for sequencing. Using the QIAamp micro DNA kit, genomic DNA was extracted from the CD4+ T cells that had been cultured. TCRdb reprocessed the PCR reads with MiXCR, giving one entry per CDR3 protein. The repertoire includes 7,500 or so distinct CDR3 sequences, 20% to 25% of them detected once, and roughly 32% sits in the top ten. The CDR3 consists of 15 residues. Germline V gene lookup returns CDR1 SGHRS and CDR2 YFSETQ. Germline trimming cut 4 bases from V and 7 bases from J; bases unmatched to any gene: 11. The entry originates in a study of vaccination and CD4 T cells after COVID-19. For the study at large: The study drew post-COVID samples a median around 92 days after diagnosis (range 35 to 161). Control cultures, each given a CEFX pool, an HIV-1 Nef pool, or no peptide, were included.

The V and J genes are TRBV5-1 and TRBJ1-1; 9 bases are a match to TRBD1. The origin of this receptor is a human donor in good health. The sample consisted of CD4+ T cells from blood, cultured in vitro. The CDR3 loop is CASSTTGTGTSEAFF. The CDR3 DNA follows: TGCGCCAGCAGCACCACCGGGACAGGGACCAGTGAAGCTTTCTTT.